This T cell receptor (beta chain) emerged from a study of blood T cell repertoires in COVID-19. Study at large: Acute and convalescent COVID-19 specimens originated in the United States, Italy and Spain.

Some clones are missing from TCRdb's copy, which holds only in-frame ones; the method was immunoSEQ multiplex PCR. This table has 69,000 or so clones, roughly 80% appearing once. Germline V gene sequence: CDR1 SGHTA, CDR2 FQGNSA. The CDR3 has 13 residues. V lost 4 bases, J lost 4 bases, and 10 bases lay in between. Sequencing was performed on peripheral blood. The chain recombines TRBV7-2 with TRBJ1-1; D remains ambiguous. The clonotype was recovered from a woman aged 80 or over with acute or convalescent COVID-19. The CDR3 reads CASSSGMGTEAFF. In nucleotides, the CDR3 is TGTGCCAGCAGCTCGGGGATGGGCACTGAAGCTTTCTTT.